These 30 T cell receptor beta chains share one sample of origin, sequenced in a study of early T cells in non-severe SARS-CoV-2 infection. MiXCR, applied by TCRdb to the 5' RACE reads, yields one record per CDR3 protein. The sample comprises under 100,000 distinct CDR3 sequences, approximately 14% of which are singletons, and about 1.5% rests with the top ten. The specimen sequenced was whole blood. These receptors all come from an adult who was a healthcare worker with PCR-confirmed SARS-CoV-2 infection or an uninfected control (not recorded which).

The sample holds a few counts of this clonotype. This chain joins TRBV18 and TRBJ2-7; possibly TRBD1 for D (5 bases). Germline V gene sequence: CDR1 KGHSH, CDR2 LQKENI. The CDR3 is made up of 16 amino acids. Deletions cut 2 bases from V and 0 bases from J, with 14 bases between. The CDR3 region has the DNA TGTGCCAGCTCACCAGGAACACAGGTGAGCTCCTACGAGCAGTACTTC. This translates into CASSPGTQVSSYEQYF.

This chain's CDR3 is CASSQRAEAFF. The DNA for the CDR3 is TGTGCCAGCAGCCAACGAGCTGAAGCTTTCTTT. The chain recombines TRBV3-1 with TRBJ1-1; D is uncertain. The V gene's germline CDR1 is LGHDT and CDR2 YNNKEL (reference sequence). The CDR3 is 11 amino acids. V lost 2 bases and J 6 bases, leaving 4 bases between the germline ends.

This clonotype was observed at least ten times. The chain uses TRBV5-1 and TRBJ1-1; D unresolved. This CDR3 is built from 14 residues. Germline CDR1 and CDR2: SGHRS and YFSETQ. V gave up 2 bases and J gave up 4 bases, with 12 bases separating them. The CDR3 DNA follows: TGCGCCAGCAGCTTAACGGGCAGTCTCACTGAAGCTTTCTTT. Amino acid sequence: CASSLTGSLTEAFF.

This clonotype was seen more than once but under ten times. At one end, the junction sequence differs from germline, possibly due to a read error. The rearrangement links TRBV7-7 to TRBJ2-3, with TRBD2 matching over 7 bases. Germline values: CDR1 SSHAT, CDR2 FNYEAQ (reference sequence). The CDR3 is made up of 16 amino acids. CDR3 sequence reads: CASSLELGGGTDTQYF. The CDR3, as DNA: TGTGCTAGCAGCTTAGAGCTTGGGGGGGGCACAGATACGCAGTATTTT. Together with reference TRBV7-7 and TRBJ2-3, the CDR3 gives the full variable domain: GAGVSQSPRYKVTKRGQDVTLRCDPISSHATLYWYQQALGQGPEFLTYFNYEAQPDKSGLPSDRFSAERPEGSISTLTIQRTEQRDSAMYRCASSLELGGGTDTQYFGPGTRLTVL.

This clonotype was seen many times. The chain is built from TRBV6-2 or TRBV6-3 and TRBJ2-1, with D possibly called TRBD1 or TRBD2 (6 bases each). This CDR3 spans 15 amino acids. The V end was cut by 6 bases, the J end by 0 bases, with 12 bases between. CDR1 and CDR2 from the germline V gene are MNHEY and SVGEGT. CDR3 loop: CASRGGSSSYNEQFF. CDR3 nucleotides: TGTGCCAGCAGAGGGGGGTCTAGCTCCTACAATGAGCAGTTCTTC.

The V gene is TRBV7-9, the J gene TRBJ2-5; TRBD1 is a possible D gene (6 bases). V lost 5 bases, J lost 1 base, and 11 bases lay in between. Germline values: CDR1 SEHNR, CDR2 FQNEAQ (reference sequence). This CDR3 has 14 residues. The CDR3 DNA follows: TGTGCCAGCAGCACCTTGACAGGCCAAGAGACCCAGTACTTC. Its protein product is CASSTLTGQETQYF.

Ten or more counts support this clonotype. V and J are TRBV6-6 and TRBJ2-1; 10 positions agree with TRBD2. The CDR3 is 17 residues long. J lost 4 bases, V lost 2 bases, and 8 bases had no gene match. The germline CDR1 and CDR2 sequences are MNHNY and SVGAGI (reference sequence). For the CDR3, the DNA is TGTGCCAGCAGTTACGGGACGCTAGCGGGGGTGTACAATGAGCAGTTCTTC. This translates into CASSYGTLAGVYNEQFF.

The gene calls are TRBV18 and TRBJ1-1; D is undetermined. V was clipped by 0 bases and J by 0 bases, with 14 bases between them. Germline lookup yields CDR1 KGHSH and CDR2 LQKENI. CDR3 length: 17 residues. The CDR3 here is CASSPPVPGRVNTEAFF. CDR3 coding DNA: TGTGCCAGCTCACCACCGGTTCCGGGCCGGGTGAACACTGAAGCTTTCTTT.

The J gene is TRBJ2-5, the V gene TRBV10-3, with 8 nucleotides matching TRBD2. CDR1 is ENHRY, CDR2 SYGVKD, per germline. This CDR3 comprises 15 residues. Trimming cost V 10 bases and J 1 base; bases outside gene matches: 11. The CDR3 loop reads CATASLAGGQETQYF. CDR3 nucleotides: TGTGCCACCGCCTCCCTAGCGGGTGGCCAAGAGACCCAGTACTTC.

This clonotype was recorded many times. This chain connects TRBV20-1 to TRBJ1-1; D unresolved. Trimming shortened V by 6 bases and J by 0 bases, and 14 bases separated the two germline ends. The CDR3 is made up of 14 amino acids. CDR1 is DFQATT, CDR2 SNEGSKA, per germline (reference sequence). The CDR3 nucleotides read TGCAGTGCAACGCAAGGGTCCATGAACACTGAAGCTTTCTTT. Its translation: CSATQGSMNTEAFF.

The sample holds many counts of this clonotype. CDR3 DNA sequence: TGTGCCAGCCGGGCTAGCGGGGCATCGATTCCCGGGGAGCTGTTTTTT. It yields the protein CASRASGASIPGELFF. The rearrangement uses TRBV2 and TRBJ2-2; TRBD2 aligns across 9 bases. This CDR3 comprises 16 residues. CDR1 SNHLY and CDR2 FYNNEI come from the germline V gene. V gave up 8 bases and J gave up 6 bases; unmatched junction bases: 13.

This clonotype was detected many times. The gene calls are TRBV18 and TRBJ2-5; 7 nucleotides line up with TRBD1. Germline values: CDR1 KGHSH, CDR2 LQKENI. With 3 bases clipped from V and 2 bases from J, the junction kept 6 bases outside the gene matches. CDR3 size: 15 residues. The CDR3 nucleotides are TGTGCCAGCTCACCCACAGGGGCCAGACAAGAGACCCAGTACTTC. It translates to CASSPTGARQETQYF.

The rearrangement uses TRBV6-1 and TRBJ2-7; no clear D. Trimming shortened V by 4 bases and J by 2 bases, and 9 bases separated the two germline ends. The CDR3 runs 13 residues. Germline V lookup: CDR1 MNHNS, CDR2 SASEGT. CDR3 loop: CASSVSYTYEQYF. The DNA of the CDR3 is TGTGCCAGCAGTGTGAGTTATACCTACGAGCAGTACTTC.

Ten or more counts support this clonotype. This chain links TRBV6-2 or TRBV6-3 with TRBJ2-7, with TRBD2 matching 8 bases. The V and J ends lost 2 bases and 9 bases, in that order; junction bases with no gene match: 12. CDR1 is MNHEY and CDR2 is SVGEGT in the germline V gene. This CDR3 contains 15 residues. The CDR3 loop reads CASSYGSGGADAQYF. DNA of the CDR3: TGTGCCAGCAGTTACGGGAGCGGGGGCGCGGACGCGCAGTACTTC.

The V gene is TRBV2, the J gene TRBJ1-6; D call uncertain. The germline gives CDR1 SNHLY, CDR2 FYNNEI. CDR3 length: 17 amino acids. V dropped 8 bases and J dropped 0 bases, with 17 bases sitting between them. The DNA for the CDR3 is TGTGCCAGCGGGTCTTTGGGTGTAGGCTCCTATAATTCACCCCTCCACTTT. Translated: CASGSLGVGSYNSPLHF.

In its sample, this clonotype was seen a few times. The V call is TRBV3-1, the J call TRBJ2-3; TRBD2 is a possible D gene (5 bases). From germline, CDR1 is LGHDT and CDR2 YNNKEL (reference sequence). This CDR3 is built from 15 residues. V lost 1 base and J lost 6, with 14 bases in between. CDR3 DNA: TGTGCCAGCAGCCAAGGCAAGGCTAGCAGGGATACGCAGTATTTT. Its translation: CASSQGKASRDTQYF.

This clonotype showed up just a few times. CDR3 sequence: CASIRQQNSPLHF. In nucleotides, the CDR3 is TGTGCCAGCATTCGACAGCAGAATTCACCCCTCCACTTT. V gene TRBV11-2 combines with J gene TRBJ1-6; a weak D match, TRBD1 (5 bases). This CDR3 has 13 residues. The V and J ends lost 7 bases and 7 bases respectively, with 11 bases between them. The germline CDR1 and CDR2 sequences are SGHAT and FQNNGV.

The rearrangement links TRBV6-2 or TRBV6-3 to TRBJ1-2; no clear D. V lost 4 bases to trimming and J lost 8 bases, with 17 bases between them. The germline V gene encodes CDR1 MNHEY and CDR2 SVGEGT. The length of the CDR3 is 14 residues. This chain's CDR3 is CASSSWTEFGGYTF. DNA of the CDR3: TGTGCCAGCAGTTCATGGACCGAATTCGGGGGCTACACCTTC.

In this sample, this clonotype turned up many times. This rearrangement joins TRBV5-1 to TRBJ1-2, with D maybe TRBD1 (5 bases). The CDR3 runs 16 residues. V shed 4 bases and J shed 2 bases, with 18 bases lying between them. Germline V gene lookup returns CDR1 SGHRS and CDR2 YFSETQ. The CDR3: CASSMPPGGTNYGYTF. Here the CDR3 DNA reads TGCGCCAGCAGCATGCCTCCCGGGGGAACAAACTATGGCTACACCTTC. Variable domain in full (rest from reference TRBV5-1 and TRBJ1-2): KAGVTQTPRYLIKTRGQQVTLSCSPISGHRSVSWYQQTPGQGLQFLFEYFSETQRNKGNFPGRFSGRQFSNSRSEMNVSTLELGDSALYLCASSMPPGGTNYGYTFGSGTRLTVV.

V is TRBV30 and J is TRBJ2-5, with D tentatively TRBD1 (6 bases). Looked up from germline, CDR1 is GTSNPN and CDR2 is SVGIG (reference sequence). The CDR3 is 14 amino acids. V lost 5 bases and J 3 bases, leaving 16 bases between the germline ends. This CDR3 reads CAWGKGNREETQYF. The CDR3 DNA reads as TGTGCCTGGGGGAAGGGGAACAGGGAAGAGACCCAGTACTTC.

This clonotype was seen ten or more times. The gene calls are TRBV12-3 or TRBV12-4 and TRBJ2-7; 9 nucleotides agree with TRBD2. J was trimmed by 4 bases and V by 5 bases; bases with no gene match: 12. The CDR3 length is 16 residues. Here the CDR3 reads CASSTPPSGLAYEQYF. As DNA, the CDR3 is TGTGCCAGCAGTACCCCCCCTTCGGGACTAGCTTACGAGCAGTACTTC.

This clonotype was counted many times. The chain carries TRBV5-1 and TRBJ1-5; 9 bases agree with TRBD1. V was clipped by 2 bases and J by 4 bases; unmatched bases: 4. This CDR3 contains 15 residues. Germline V CDR1 and CDR2: SGHRS, YFSETQ. The CDR3 region has the DNA TGCGCCAGCAGCTTAGGGACAGGGCAGAATCAGCCCCAGCATTTT. Its translation is CASSLGTGQNQPQHF. The whole variable domain, filled in from reference TRBV5-1 and TRBJ1-5, reads KAGVTQTPRYLIKTRGQQVTLSCSPISGHRSVSWYQQTPGQGLQFLFEYFSETQRNKGNFPGRFSGRQFSNSRSEMNVSTLELGDSALYLCASSLGTGQNQPQHFGDGTRLSIL.

The chain has TRBV11-2 and TRBJ2-3, with 10 bases fitting TRBD2. The CDR3 is made up of 17 amino acids. V trimming: 2 bases; J trimming: 2 bases; junction bases outside the gene matches: 7. CDR1 and CDR2 from the germline V gene are SGHAT and FQNNGV. The CDR3 DNA follows: TGTGCCAGCAGCTTAAGGGCTAGCGGGGGACACACAGATACGCAGTATTTT. Translation: CASSLRASGGHTDTQYF.

The J gene is TRBJ1-6, the V gene TRBV5-5; TRBD1 agrees at 8 bases. Germline V CDR1 and CDR2: SGHKS, YYEKEE (reference sequence). Losses at the gene ends were 5 bases for V and 10 bases for J; bases not matched to a gene: 5. CDR3 length equals 13 residues. The CDR3 is CASSSDRGSPLHF. In nucleotides, the CDR3 is TGTGCCAGCAGTTCCGACAGGGGATCACCCCTCCACTTT.

Many counts were recorded for this clonotype. The chain combines TRBV11-2 with TRBJ1-2, with TRBD1 matching over 7 bases. The germline V gene has CDR1 SGHAT and CDR2 FQNNGV. This CDR3 has 15 amino acids. The ends lost 3 bases at V and 2 bases at J; junction bases unmatched: 6. The CDR3, as DNA: TGTGCCAGCAGCTTCCAGACGGGACAGAACTATGGCTACACCTTC. It specifies CASSFQTGQNYGYTF.

Only a few counts were recorded for this clonotype. This chain links TRBV7-3 with TRBJ2-3, with TRBD1 identical over 7 bases. The germline V gene encodes CDR1 SGHTA and CDR2 FQGTGA. This CDR3 comprises 13 residues. Germline trimming cut 5 bases from V and 10 bases from J; bases unmatched to any gene: 9. The CDR3 region is CASSSTTGTAQYF. CDR3 coding DNA: TGTGCCAGCAGCAGCACGACAGGGACAGCGCAGTATTTT.

This clonotype was seen only a few times. This sequence joins TRBV7-2 and TRBJ2-7; 12 bases align to TRBD2. The CDR3 extends over 17 amino acids. J lost 2 bases, V lost 5 bases, and 10 bases had no gene match. Germline V gives CDR1 SGHTA, CDR2 FQGNSA. This CDR3 is CASSTKTSGGFTYEQYF. The CDR3 region has the DNA TGTGCCAGCAGCACGAAGACTAGCGGGGGTTTTACCTACGAGCAGTACTTC.

The rearrangement links TRBV4-3 to TRBJ1-1, with D perhaps matching TRBD1 (5 bases). Germline lookup yields CDR1 LGHNA and CDR2 YSLEER. This CDR3 contains 19 residues. Trimming pared 4 bases from V and 0 bases from J, leaving 24 bases between. CDR3: CASSLRDGTLRDMNTEAFF. The CDR3 DNA follows: TGCGCCAGCAGCCTAAGAGATGGGACCCTACGGGATATGAACACTGAAGCTTTCTTT.

This clonotype was seen at least ten times. The genes are TRBV20-1 and TRBJ1-6; the D is unclear. Germline CDR1 and CDR2: DFQATT and SNEGSKA (reference sequence). The germline V and J ends were trimmed by 3 bases and 5 bases, with 11 bases remaining between them. The CDR3 has 14 amino acids. CDR3 bases: TGCAGTGCTAGTCTAGGTGTTAATAATTCACCCCTCCACTTT. Residues: CSASLGVNNSPLHF.

This clonotype was detected ten times or more. The J gene is TRBJ2-7, the V gene TRBV19; either TRBD1 or TRBD2 may supply D (5 bases each). CDR1 LNHDA and CDR2 SQIVND come from the germline V gene (reference sequence). The V end lost 10 bases, the J end lost 1 base, and 17 bases lay between the germline ends. This CDR3 is 14 amino acids long. CDR3 amino acids: CATPRGRGSYEQYF. CDR3 in DNA: TGTGCCACCCCCCGGGGAAGGGGATCCTACGAGCAGTACTTC.